The 16 T cell receptor beta chains presented below share a single source sample, sequenced in a study of T cell responses to AZD1222 COVID-19 vaccine. The table came from immunoSEQ multiplex PCR; TCRdb's copy has only in-frame clones and leaves some out. Here the sample spans under 100,000 clones, about 90% being singletons. This specimen was peripheral blood, taken on day 0 of MenACWY control vaccination. These receptors originate from an adult in good health.

Here the CDR3 reads CSVAQGDGYTF. As DNA, the CDR3 is TGCAGCGTTGCGCAGGGGGATGGCTACACCTTC. The genes are TRBV29-1 and TRBJ1-2, with TRBD1 matching over 7 bases. The ends lost 4 bases at V and 6 bases at J; junction bases unmatched: 2. The CDR3 is 11 amino acids. The germline gives CDR1 SQVTM, CDR2 ANQGSEA.

A few counts support this clone. The chain is built from TRBV3-1 (or the pseudogene TRBV3-2) and TRBJ2-1; no firm D call. CDR3 length: 16 residues. The V and J ends lost 3 bases and 5 bases respectively, with 17 bases between them. The germline gives CDR1 LGHDT, CDR2 YNNKEL (reference sequence). In DNA, the CDR3 is TGTGCCAGCAGCCAGGAGCTCTTCAGAAGGAACAATGAGCAGTTCTTC. It translates to CASSQELFRRNNEQFF.

The V and J genes are TRBV7-3 and TRBJ2-2, with TRBD2 matching 8 bases. Trimming at V came to 5 bases and at J to 1 base, leaving 9 bases not matched to a gene. The CDR3 loop spans 17 amino acids. Per germline, CDR1 SGHTA and CDR2 FQGTGA. DNA for the CDR3: TGTGCCAGCAGCCCACAACAGCGGGGGATGAACACCGGGGAGCTGTTTTTT. Residues: CASSPQQRGMNTGELFF.

The genes are TRBV7-6 and TRBJ2-2; TRBD1 matches at 7 bases. Germline assignment: CDR1 SGHVS and CDR2 FNYEAQ. V lost 2 bases, J lost 7 bases, and 7 bases stayed unmatched. The CDR3 runs 15 residues. This chain's CDR3 is CASSLPQGVIGELFF. The CDR3 nucleotides read TGTGCCAGCAGCTTACCGCAGGGGGTGATCGGGGAGCTGTTTTTT.

This clone was recorded once. The chain has TRBV5-1 and TRBJ1-1, with D perhaps matching TRBD1 (5 bases). V lost 4 bases to trimming and J lost 4 bases, with 14 bases between them. The germline CDR1 and CDR2 sequences are SGHRS and YFSETQ. The CDR3 consists of 14 residues. The DNA of the CDR3 is TGCGCCAGCAGCGGGGGGGACTCCGGCACTGAAGCTTTCTTT. The encoded protein is CASSGGDSGTEAFF.

The chain links TRBV2 to TRBJ2-7; the D is unclear. CDR1 is SNHLY, CDR2 FYNNEI, per germline. The ends were cut back, 2 bases at V and 3 bases at J, with 8 bases in the middle. The CDR3 extends over 13 amino acids. The CDR3 coding sequence is TGTGCCAGCAGTGAATTGGCTAGCTACGAGCAGTACTTC. Translated, it gives CASSELASYEQYF.

The rearrangement uses TRBV24-1 and TRBJ2-2; D is uncertain. The ends were cut back, 5 bases at V and 2 bases at J, with 8 bases in the middle. This CDR3 has 14 residues. Germline V gives CDR1 KGHDR, CDR2 SFDVKD. The CDR3 protein is CATSVGSNTGELFF. The CDR3 DNA sequence: TGTGCCACCAGTGTCGGCAGCAACACCGGGGAGCTGTTTTTT.

This chain uses TRBV7-9 with TRBJ2-3; D unresolved. Trimming pared 2 bases from V and 2 bases from J, leaving 8 bases between. The CDR3 loop spans 14 amino acids. The V gene's germline CDR1 is SEHNR and CDR2 FQNEAQ (reference sequence). In DNA, the CDR3 is TGTGCCAGCAGCTTACCCCATCCCACAGATACGCAGTATTTT. Translated: CASSLPHPTDTQYF.

This chain connects TRBV29-1 to TRBJ2-2; D may be TRBD1 or TRBD2 (5 bases each). Germline V gene sequence: CDR1 SQVTM, CDR2 ANQGSEA. V was clipped by 6 bases and J by 1 base, with 15 bases between them. CDR3 size: 15 residues. The CDR3 DNA reads TGCAGCGTCAAAGCAGGGAGCGTGAACACCGGGGAGCTGTTTTTT. Residues: CSVKAGSVNTGELFF.

V usage is TRBV28 and J usage is TRBJ1-6; a possible D gene is TRBD1 (6 bases). The CDR3 consists of 16 residues. V was clipped by 5 bases and J by 0 bases, with 11 bases between them. From germline, CDR1 is MDHEN and CDR2 SYDVKM. The CDR3 nucleotides read TGTGCCAGCAGTGACACGGACAGCTCCTATAATTCACCCCTCCACTTT. Residues: CASSDTDSSYNSPLHF.

The rearrangement joins TRBV19 to TRBJ1-2, with 10 bases aligning to TRBD1. Germline values: CDR1 LNHDA, CDR2 SQIVND (reference sequence). V shed 3 bases, J shed 7 bases, and the junction held 8 bases outside the gene matches. The CDR3 extends over 15 amino acids. The DNA of the CDR3 is TGTGCCAGTAGTATTTACGAAGGGACAGGGGCTGGCTACACCTTC. Encoded protein: CASSIYEGTGAGYTF.

The chain carries TRBV18 and TRBJ1-1; tentative D call: TRBD1 (5 bases). Germline assignment: CDR1 KGHSH and CDR2 LQKENI. The CDR3 covers 15 residues. V lost 5 bases and J lost 0, with 13 bases in between. CDR3 coding DNA: TGTGCCAGCTCAATTCAGGGAGGGATGAACACTGAAGCTTTCTTT. This gives the protein CASSIQGGMNTEAFF.

V is TRBV11-2 and J is TRBJ2-7; unclear D gene. CDR3 length: 13 amino acids. The germline gives CDR1 SGHAT, CDR2 FQNNGV. The V end lost 1 base, the J end lost 3 bases, and 7 bases lay between the germline ends. The CDR3 region is CASSLGDGYEQYF. CDR3 DNA: TGTGCCAGCAGCTTAGGCGACGGCTACGAGCAGTACTTC. Combining the CDR3 with reference TRBV11-2 and TRBJ2-7 gives the whole variable domain EAGVAQSPRYKIIEKRQSVAFWCNPISGHATLYWYQQILGQGPKLLIQFQNNGVVDDSQLPKDRFSAERLKGVDSTLKIQPAKLEDSAVYLCASSLGDGYEQYFGPGTRLTVT.

The chain carries TRBV4-3 and TRBJ2-3, with 12 bases that match TRBD2. This CDR3 comprises 16 residues. Germline V gives CDR1 LGHNA, CDR2 YSLEER. Trimming cost V 1 base and J 2 bases; bases outside gene matches: 1. The CDR3 is CASSQGTSGTTDTQYF. The CDR3 DNA follows: TGCGCCAGCAGCCAAGGGACTAGCGGGACCACAGATACGCAGTATTTT.

The genes are TRBV24-1 and TRBJ1-1; 9 bases fit TRBD1. CDR1 is KGHDR, CDR2 SFDVKD, per germline. With 4 bases clipped from V and 4 bases from J, the junction kept 6 bases outside the gene matches. CDR3 size: 15 residues. CDR3 nucleotide sequence: TGTGCCACCAGTGAGTACAGGGGGCTGAGCACTGAAGCTTTCTTT. This gives the protein CATSEYRGLSTEAFF.

This clone occurred a few times. The V and J genes are TRBV6-2 or TRBV6-3 and TRBJ2-5; D unclear. Germline V gene sequence: CDR1 MNHEY, CDR2 SVGEGT. V dropped 4 bases and J dropped 5 bases, with 17 bases sitting between them. There are 15 residues in the CDR3. In DNA, the CDR3 is TGTGCCAGCAGTTCCCCGAACCATCCAATTGAGACCCAGTACTTC. The encoded protein is CASSSPNHPIETQYF.